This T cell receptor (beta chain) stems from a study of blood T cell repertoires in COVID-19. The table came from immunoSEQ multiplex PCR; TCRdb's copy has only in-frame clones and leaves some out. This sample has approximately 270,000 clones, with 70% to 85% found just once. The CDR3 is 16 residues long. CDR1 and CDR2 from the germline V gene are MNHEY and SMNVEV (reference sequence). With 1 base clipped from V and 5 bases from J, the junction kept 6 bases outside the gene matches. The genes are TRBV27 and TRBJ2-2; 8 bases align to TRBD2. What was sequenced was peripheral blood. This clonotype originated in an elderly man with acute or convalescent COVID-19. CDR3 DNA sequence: TGTGCCAGCAGTTTATGGGCGGGAGGTCAAACCGGGGAGCTGTTTTTT. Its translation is CASSLWAGGQTGELFF.